The clone carrying this T cell receptor (beta chain) was observed a few times. Its target is unknown. This entry is derived from a study of response to subunit inactivated influenza vaccine. From the RT-PCR reads, TCRdb called clonotypes with MiXCR, one entry per CDR3 protein. The profile shows hundreds of thousands of distinct CDR3 sequences, approximately 17% of them singletons. General study findings and limits: It was the authors' suggestion that each seasonal influenza vaccination recruits few new T cells.

V was trimmed by 4 bases and J by 6 bases, leaving 10 bases between them. Germline CDR1 reads SGHDN; CDR2 reads FVKESK. CDR3 length: 13 amino acids. The source is a man aged 50 to 60 who received an inactivated influenza vaccine. Here the sequenced sample was PBMCs from blood, taken around 5 days after vaccination. The chain is built from TRBV14 and TRBJ2-1, with D possibly matching TRBD1 (6 bases). The CDR3 region has the DNA TGTGCCAGCAGCCCCGACAGGCTCAATGAGCAGTTCTTC. Translated, it gives CASSPDRLNEQFF.